Following are 7 T cell receptor beta chains from one sample sequenced in a study of STAT5B mutations in CD4+ large granular lymphocyte leukemia. Clones were read by immunoSEQ multiplex PCR, and TCRdb kept only the in-frame ones, dropping some. The repertoire consists of tens of thousands of clones, with 74% occurring once and the leading ten covering 0.29%. Sequencing input: CD4+ T cells from blood buffy coats. Receptor source: a human donor in good health.

The V and J genes are TRBV7-6 and TRBJ2-7; tentative D call: TRBD2 (5 bases). The CDR3 has 17 residues. The germline CDR1 and CDR2 sequences are SGHVS and FNYEAQ. Trimming pared 1 base from V and 7 bases from J, leaving 23 bases between. The CDR3 DNA is TGTGCCAGCAGCTTAGTCCTCTCGGCCCCAGGAGGACGGGAGCAGTACTTC. Residues: CASSLVLSAPGGREQYF.

The chain couples TRBV13 to TRBJ1-1; D is perhaps TRBD1 (5 bases). Germline CDR1 PRHDT, CDR2 FYEKMQ (reference sequence). V lost 2 bases and J 2 bases, leaving 12 bases between the germline ends. CDR3 size: 15 residues. The CDR3 loop is CASSLRWGGNTEAFF. The CDR3 DNA sequence: TGTGCCAGCAGCTTAAGGTGGGGGGGAAACACTGAAGCTTTCTTT.

V and J are TRBV11-2 and TRBJ2-5; no clear D. This CDR3 has 11 residues. V dropped 2 bases and J dropped 5 bases, with 3 bases sitting between them. Germline V CDR1 and CDR2: SGHAT, FQNNGV. The CDR3 sequence is CASSLRETQYF. DNA of the CDR3: TGTGCCAGCAGCTTAAGGGAGACCCAGTACTTC.

The chain recombines TRBV5-1 with TRBJ2-7; 7 bases are shared with TRBD2. Unmatched junction bases numbered 3, after V lost 1 base and J lost 5 bases. The CDR3 spans 13 residues. CDR1 and CDR2 (germline): SGHRS, YFSETQ. The CDR3 region is CASSLSGNHEQYF. In DNA form, the CDR3 reads TGCGCCAGCAGCTTGAGCGGGAATCACGAGCAGTACTTC.

This clone has a single count. The V and J genes are TRBV4-3 and TRBJ2-3; TRBD1 might be the D (5 bases). This CDR3 is 16 amino acids long. Trimming removed 0 bases at V and 1 base at J, with 11 bases between. Germline CDR1 is LGHNA and CDR2 is YSLEER. In DNA form, the CDR3 reads TGCGCCAGCAGCCAAGATTATGGACATCGCACAGATACGCAGTATTTT. Its translation is CASSQDYGHRTDTQYF.

The chain is built from TRBV11-3 and TRBJ2-3; 9 nucleotides agree with TRBD1. The J segment lost 3 bases and the V segment lost 1 base, leaving 11 bases of the junction unmatched. The CDR3 is 18 residues long. CDR1 and CDR2 (germline): SGHNT, YENEEA. CDR3 nucleotides: TGTGCCAGCAGCTTAGGGGTTACTCGGGACAGGGTGACAGATACGCAGTATTTT. Encoded protein: CASSLGVTRDRVTDTQYF.

This clone was seen only a few times. The chain joins TRBV6-6 to TRBJ1-4; D is ambiguous. Trimming took off 0 bases at V and 8 bases at J, with 4 bases between the two ends. Looked up from germline, CDR1 is MNHNY and CDR2 is SVGAGI (reference sequence). This CDR3 is 12 amino acids long. The CDR3 protein is CASSYSNEKLFF. CDR3 bases: TGTGCCAGCAGTTACTCGAACGAAAAACTGTTTTTT.